This entry features one T cell receptor beta chain sequence. The data were obtained in a study of T cell repertoires in cytomegalovirus infection. MiXCR was run by TCRdb on the reads, yielding one entry per CDR3 protein. The sample carries some 440,000 distinct CDR3 sequences, approximately 30% recorded once. Germline-derived CDR1 and CDR2 are DFQATT and SNEGSKA (reference sequence). Trimming at V came to 6 bases and at J to 2 bases, leaving 16 bases not matched to a gene. CDR3 length equals 16 residues. This sequence joins TRBV20-1 and TRBJ2-7; 7 positions match TRBD1. The sample comprised PBMCs. This clonotype originated in a human donor in good health (CMV status not recorded). Some clones in this sample may be carry-over from other donors' samples. CDR3 protein: CSARPRTGGKTYEQYF. Here the CDR3 DNA reads TGCAGTGCAAGACCTCGGACAGGCGGCAAAACCTACGAGCAGTACTTC.